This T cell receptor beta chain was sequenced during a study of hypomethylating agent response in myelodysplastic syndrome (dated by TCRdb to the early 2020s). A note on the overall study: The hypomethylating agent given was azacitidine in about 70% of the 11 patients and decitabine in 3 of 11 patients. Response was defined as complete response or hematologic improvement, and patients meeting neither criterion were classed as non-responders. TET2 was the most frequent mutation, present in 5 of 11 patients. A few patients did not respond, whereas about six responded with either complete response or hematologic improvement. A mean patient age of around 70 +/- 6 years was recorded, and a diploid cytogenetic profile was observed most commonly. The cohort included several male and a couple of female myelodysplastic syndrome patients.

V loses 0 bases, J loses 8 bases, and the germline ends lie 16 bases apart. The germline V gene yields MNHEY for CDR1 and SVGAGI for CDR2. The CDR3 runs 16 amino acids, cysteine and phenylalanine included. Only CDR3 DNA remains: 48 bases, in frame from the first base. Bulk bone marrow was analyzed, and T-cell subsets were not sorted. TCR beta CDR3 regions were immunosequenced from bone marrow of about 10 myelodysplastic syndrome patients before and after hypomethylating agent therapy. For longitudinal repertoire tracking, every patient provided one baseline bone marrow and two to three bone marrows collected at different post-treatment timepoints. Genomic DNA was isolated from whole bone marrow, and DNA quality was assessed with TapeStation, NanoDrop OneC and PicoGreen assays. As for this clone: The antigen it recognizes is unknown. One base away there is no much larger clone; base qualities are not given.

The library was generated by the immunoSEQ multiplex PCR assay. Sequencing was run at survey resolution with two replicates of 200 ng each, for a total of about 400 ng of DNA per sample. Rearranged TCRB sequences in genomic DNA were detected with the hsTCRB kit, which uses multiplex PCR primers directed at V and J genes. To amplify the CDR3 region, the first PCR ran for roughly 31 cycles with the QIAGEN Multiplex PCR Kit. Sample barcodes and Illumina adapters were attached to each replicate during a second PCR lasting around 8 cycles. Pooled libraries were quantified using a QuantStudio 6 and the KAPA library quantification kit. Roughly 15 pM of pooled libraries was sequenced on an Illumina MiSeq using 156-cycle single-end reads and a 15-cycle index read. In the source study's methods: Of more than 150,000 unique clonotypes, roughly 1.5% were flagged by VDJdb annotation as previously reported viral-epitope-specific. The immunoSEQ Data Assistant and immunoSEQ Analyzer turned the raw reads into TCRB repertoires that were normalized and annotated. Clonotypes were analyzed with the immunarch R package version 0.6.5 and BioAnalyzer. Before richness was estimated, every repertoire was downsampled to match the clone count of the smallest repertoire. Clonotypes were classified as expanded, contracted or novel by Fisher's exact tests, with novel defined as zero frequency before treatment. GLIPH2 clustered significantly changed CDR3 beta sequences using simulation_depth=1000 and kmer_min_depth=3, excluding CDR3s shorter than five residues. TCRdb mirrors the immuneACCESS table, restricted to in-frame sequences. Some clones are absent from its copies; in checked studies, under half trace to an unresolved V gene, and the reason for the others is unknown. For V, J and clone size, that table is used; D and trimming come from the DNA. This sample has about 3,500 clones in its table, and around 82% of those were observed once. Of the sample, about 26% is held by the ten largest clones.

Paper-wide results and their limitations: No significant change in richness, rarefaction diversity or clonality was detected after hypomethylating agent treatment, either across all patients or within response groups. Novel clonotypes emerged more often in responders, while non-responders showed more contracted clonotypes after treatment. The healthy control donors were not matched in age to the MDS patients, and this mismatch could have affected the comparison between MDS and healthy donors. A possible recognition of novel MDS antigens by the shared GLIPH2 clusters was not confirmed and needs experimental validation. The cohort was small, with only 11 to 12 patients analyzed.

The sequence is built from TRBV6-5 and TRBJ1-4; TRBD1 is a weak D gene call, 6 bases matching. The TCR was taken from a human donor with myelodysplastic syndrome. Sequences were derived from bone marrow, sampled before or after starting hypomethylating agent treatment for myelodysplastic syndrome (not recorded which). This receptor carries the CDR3 CASSYSPQGRWEKLFF. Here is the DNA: TGTGCCAGCAGTTACTCCCCACAGGGTAGATGGGAAAAACTGTTTTTT.